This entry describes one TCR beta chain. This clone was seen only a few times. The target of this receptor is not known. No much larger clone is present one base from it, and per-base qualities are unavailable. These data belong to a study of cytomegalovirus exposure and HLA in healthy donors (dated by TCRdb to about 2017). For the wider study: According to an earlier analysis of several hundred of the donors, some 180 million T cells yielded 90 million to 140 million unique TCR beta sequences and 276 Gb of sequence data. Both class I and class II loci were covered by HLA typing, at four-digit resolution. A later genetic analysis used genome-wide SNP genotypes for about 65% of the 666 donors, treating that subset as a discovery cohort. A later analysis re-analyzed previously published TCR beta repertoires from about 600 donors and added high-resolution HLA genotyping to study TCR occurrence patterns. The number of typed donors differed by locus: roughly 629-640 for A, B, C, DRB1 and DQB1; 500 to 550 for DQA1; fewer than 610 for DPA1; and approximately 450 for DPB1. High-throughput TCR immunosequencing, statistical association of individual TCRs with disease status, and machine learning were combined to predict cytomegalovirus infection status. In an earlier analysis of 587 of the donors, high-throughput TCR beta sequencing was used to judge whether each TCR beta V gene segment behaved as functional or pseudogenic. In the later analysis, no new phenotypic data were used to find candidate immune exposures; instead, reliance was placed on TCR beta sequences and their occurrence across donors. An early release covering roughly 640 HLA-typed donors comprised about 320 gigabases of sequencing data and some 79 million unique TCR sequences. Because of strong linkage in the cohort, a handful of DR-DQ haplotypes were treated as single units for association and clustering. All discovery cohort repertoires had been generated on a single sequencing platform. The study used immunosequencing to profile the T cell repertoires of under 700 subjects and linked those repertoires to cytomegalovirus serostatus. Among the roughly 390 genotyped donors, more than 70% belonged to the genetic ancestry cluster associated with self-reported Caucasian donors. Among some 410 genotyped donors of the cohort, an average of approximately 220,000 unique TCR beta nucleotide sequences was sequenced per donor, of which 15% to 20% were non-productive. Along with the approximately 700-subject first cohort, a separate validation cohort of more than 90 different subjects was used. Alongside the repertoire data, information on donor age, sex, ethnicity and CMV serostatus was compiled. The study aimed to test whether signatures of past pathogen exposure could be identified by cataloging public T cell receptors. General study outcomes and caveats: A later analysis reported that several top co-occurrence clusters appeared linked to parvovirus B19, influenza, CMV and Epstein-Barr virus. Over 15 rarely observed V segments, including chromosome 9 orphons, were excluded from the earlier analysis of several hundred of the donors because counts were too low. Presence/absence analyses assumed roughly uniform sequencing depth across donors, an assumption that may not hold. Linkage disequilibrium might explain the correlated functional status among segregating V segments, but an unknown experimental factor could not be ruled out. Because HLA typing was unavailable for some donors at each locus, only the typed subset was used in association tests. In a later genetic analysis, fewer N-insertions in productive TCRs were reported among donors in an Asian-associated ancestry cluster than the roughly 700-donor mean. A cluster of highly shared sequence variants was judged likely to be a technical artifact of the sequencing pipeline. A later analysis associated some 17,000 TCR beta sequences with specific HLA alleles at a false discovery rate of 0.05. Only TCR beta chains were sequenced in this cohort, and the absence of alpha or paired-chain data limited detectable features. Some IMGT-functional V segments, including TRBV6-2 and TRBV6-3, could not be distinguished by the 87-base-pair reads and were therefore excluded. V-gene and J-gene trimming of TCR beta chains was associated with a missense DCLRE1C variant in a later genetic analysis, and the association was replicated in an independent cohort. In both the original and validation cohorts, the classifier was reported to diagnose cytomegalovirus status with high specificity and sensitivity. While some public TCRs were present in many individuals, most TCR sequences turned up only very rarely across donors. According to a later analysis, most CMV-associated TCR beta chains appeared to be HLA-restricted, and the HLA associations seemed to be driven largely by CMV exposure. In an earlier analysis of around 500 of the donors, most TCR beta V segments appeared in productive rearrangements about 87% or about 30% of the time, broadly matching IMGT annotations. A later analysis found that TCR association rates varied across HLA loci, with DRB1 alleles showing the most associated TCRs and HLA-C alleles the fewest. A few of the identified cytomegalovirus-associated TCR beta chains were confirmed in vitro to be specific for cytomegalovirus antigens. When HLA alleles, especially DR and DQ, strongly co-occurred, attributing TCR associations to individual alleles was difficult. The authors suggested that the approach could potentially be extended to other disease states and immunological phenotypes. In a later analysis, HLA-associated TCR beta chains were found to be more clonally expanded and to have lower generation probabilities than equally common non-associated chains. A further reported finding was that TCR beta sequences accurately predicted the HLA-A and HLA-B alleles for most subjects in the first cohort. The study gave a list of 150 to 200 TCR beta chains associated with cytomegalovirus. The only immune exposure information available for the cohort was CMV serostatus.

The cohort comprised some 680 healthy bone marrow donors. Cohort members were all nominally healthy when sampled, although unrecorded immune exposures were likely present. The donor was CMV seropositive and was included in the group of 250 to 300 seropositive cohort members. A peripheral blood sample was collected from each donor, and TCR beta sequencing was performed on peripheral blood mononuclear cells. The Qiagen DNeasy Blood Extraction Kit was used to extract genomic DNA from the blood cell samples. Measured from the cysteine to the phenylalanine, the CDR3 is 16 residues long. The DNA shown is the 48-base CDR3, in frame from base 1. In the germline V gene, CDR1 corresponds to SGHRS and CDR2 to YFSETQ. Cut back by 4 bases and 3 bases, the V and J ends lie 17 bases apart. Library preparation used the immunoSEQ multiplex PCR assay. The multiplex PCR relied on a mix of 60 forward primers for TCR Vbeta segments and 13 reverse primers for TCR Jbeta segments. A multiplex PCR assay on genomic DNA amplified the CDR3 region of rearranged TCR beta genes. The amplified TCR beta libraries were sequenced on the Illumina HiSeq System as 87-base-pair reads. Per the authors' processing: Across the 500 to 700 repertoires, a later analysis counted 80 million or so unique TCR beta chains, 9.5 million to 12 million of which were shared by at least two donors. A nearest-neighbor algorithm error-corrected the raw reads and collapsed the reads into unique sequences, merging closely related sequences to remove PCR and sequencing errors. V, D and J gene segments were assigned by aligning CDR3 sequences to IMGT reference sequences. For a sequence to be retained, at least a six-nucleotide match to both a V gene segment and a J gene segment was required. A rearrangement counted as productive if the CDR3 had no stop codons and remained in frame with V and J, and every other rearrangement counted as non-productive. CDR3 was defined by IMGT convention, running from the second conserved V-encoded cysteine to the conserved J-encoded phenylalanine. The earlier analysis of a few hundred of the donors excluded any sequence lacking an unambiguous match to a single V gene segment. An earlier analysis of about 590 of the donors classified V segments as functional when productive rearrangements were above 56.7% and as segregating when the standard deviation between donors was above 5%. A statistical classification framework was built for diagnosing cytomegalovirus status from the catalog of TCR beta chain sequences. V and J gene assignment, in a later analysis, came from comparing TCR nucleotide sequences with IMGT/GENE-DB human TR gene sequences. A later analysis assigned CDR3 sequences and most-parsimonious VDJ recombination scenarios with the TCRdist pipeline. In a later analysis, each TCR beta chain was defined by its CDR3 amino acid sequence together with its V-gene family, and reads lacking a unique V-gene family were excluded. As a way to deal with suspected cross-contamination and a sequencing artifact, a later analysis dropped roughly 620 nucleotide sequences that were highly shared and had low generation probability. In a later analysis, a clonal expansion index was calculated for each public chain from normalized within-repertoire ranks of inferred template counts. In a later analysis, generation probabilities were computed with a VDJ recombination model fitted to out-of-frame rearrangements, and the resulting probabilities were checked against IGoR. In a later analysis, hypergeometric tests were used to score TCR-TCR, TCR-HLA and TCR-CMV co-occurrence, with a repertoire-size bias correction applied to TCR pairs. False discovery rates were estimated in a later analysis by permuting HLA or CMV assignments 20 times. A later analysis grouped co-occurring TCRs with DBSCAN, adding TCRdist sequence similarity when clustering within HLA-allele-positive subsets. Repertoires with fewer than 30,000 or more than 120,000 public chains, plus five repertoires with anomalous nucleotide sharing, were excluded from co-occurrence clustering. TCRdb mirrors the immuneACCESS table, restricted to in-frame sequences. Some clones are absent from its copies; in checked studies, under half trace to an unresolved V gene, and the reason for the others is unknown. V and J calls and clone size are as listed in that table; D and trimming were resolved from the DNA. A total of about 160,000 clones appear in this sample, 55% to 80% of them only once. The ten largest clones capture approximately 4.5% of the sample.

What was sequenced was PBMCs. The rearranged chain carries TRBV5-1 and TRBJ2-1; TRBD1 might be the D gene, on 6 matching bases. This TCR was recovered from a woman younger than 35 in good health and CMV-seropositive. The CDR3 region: CASSRRRQASYNEQFF. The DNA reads TGCGCCAGCAGCCGCCGCCGACAGGCTAGCTACAATGAGCAGTTCTTC.